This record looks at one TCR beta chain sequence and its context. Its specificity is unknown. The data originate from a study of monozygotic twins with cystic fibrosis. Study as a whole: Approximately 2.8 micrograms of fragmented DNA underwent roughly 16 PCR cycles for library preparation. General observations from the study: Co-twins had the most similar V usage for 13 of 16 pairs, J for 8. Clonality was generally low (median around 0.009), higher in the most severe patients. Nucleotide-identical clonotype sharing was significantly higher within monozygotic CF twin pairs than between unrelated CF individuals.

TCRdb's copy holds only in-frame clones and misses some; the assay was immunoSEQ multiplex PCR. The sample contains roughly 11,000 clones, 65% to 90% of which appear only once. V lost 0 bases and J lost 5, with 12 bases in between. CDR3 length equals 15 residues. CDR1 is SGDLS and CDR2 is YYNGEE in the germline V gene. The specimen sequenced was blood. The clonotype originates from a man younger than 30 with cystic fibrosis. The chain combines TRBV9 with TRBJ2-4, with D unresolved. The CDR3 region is CASSVDGFPQNIQYF. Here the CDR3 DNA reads TGTGCCAGCAGCGTAGACGGGTTCCCTCAAAACATTCAGTACTTC.